A single sample gave rise to the 16 T cell receptor beta chains below, sequenced in a study of blood T cell repertoires in COVID-19. This table comes from immunoSEQ multiplex PCR, and its TCRdb copy is limited to in-frame clones, with some not included. The data show just under 50,000 clones, under 95% seen once. Sequenced material: peripheral blood. The receptors originated from a human donor in a cohort sampled during active COVID-19.

This chain uses TRBV2 with TRBJ2-7; 14 bases match TRBD2. Trimming took 4 bases from V and 7 from J; bases not matched to a gene: 12. Germline V CDR1 and CDR2: SNHLY, FYNNEI. The CDR3 has 17 residues. CDR3 sequence (DNA): TGTGCCAGCAGTGCGGGACTAGCGGGAGCCCTAGCCGGGGAGCAGTACGTC. Translation: CASSAGLAGALAGEQYV.

The rearrangement uses TRBV5-1 and TRBJ2-7; D gene uncertain. Germline-derived CDR1 and CDR2 are SGHRS and YFSETQ. V was trimmed by 1 base and J by 2 bases, leaving 10 bases between them. The CDR3 length is 14 residues. CDR3 protein: CASSLTWATYEQYF. CDR3 bases: TGCGCCAGCAGCTTGACGTGGGCCACCTACGAGCAGTACTTC.

The sample holds one count of this clone. This chain uses TRBV10-3 with TRBJ2-3; TRBD2 is a possible D gene (5 bases). V was trimmed by 6 bases and J by 5 bases, leaving 6 bases between them. The CDR3 covers 11 residues. Looked up from germline, CDR1 is ENHRY and CDR2 is SYGVKD. The CDR3 coding sequence is TGTGCCATCAGCGGGGAAGATACGCAGTATTTT. Its translation is CAISGEDTQYF.

The chain combines TRBV19 with TRBJ1-2, with D possibly TRBD1 on 5 matching bases. The CDR3 spans 14 residues. Trimming shortened V by 4 bases and J by 0 bases, and 9 bases separated the two germline ends. The germline CDR1 and CDR2 sequences are LNHDA and SQIVND (reference sequence). The CDR3 spells CASSSTGANYGYTF. Written as DNA, the CDR3 is TGTGCCAGTAGTAGCACAGGAGCTAACTATGGCTACACCTTC.

V gene TRBV6-4 combines with J gene TRBJ2-3, with TRBD2 as a possible D gene (5 bases). The CDR3 spans 13 residues. CDR1 and CDR2 (germline): MRHNA, SNTAGT. Between the trimmed V and J ends, which lost 3 bases and 3 bases, there was a span of 7 bases. The CDR3 here is CASSEVATDTQYF. The CDR3 DNA reads TGTGCCAGCAGTGAGGTAGCGACAGATACGCAGTATTTT.

The CDR3, as DNA: TGTGCCAGCAGCTCCCTAGGGGCAGGGATGAGCACTGAAGCTTTCTTT. Translation gives CASSSLGAGMSTEAFF. The chain couples TRBV9 to TRBJ1-1; a weak D match, TRBD1 (5 bases). The CDR3 runs to 16 residues. Germline-derived CDR1 and CDR2 are SGDLS and YYNGEE. The ends were cut back, 4 bases at V and 4 bases at J, with 20 bases in the middle.

The V call is TRBV18, the J call TRBJ2-7, with 7 bases matching TRBD1. J lost 0 bases, V lost 4 bases, and 9 bases had no gene match. Germline lookup yields CDR1 KGHSH and CDR2 LQKENI. This CDR3 spans 16 amino acids. The CDR3 region is CASSRLTGALSYEQYF. The CDR3 nucleotides read TGTGCCAGCTCACGCCTAACAGGGGCCCTCTCCTACGAGCAGTACTTC.

The CDR3 bases are TGTGCCAGCAGCGATCTGGATGATTTCGGGTCCTACAATGAGCAGTTCTTC. Translation: CASSDLDDFGSYNEQFF. V and J are TRBV28 and TRBJ2-1; D gene uncertain. This CDR3 has 17 amino acids. V was pared by 6 bases and J by 1 base, with 19 bases between. Germline assignment: CDR1 MDHEN and CDR2 SYDVKM.

V and J are TRBV18 and TRBJ1-2; the D gene is possibly TRBD1 (6 bases). With 4 bases removed from V and 5 bases from J, the gap between germline ends came to 14 bases. Germline V gene sequence: CDR1 KGHSH, CDR2 LQKENI. The length of the CDR3 is 14 residues. The DNA of the CDR3 is TGTGCCAGCTCACGGACAGAGACGAGTTATGGCTACACCTTC. This gives the protein CASSRTETSYGYTF.

The chain links TRBV19 to TRBJ2-7; TRBD1 matches at 9 bases. Per the germline V gene, CDR1 is LNHDA and CDR2 is SQIVND (reference sequence). Losses at the gene ends were 1 base for V and 7 bases for J; bases not matched to a gene: 5. CDR3 size: 14 residues. CDR3 loop: CASSIAQGAKEQYF. The CDR3, as DNA: TGTGCCAGTAGTATAGCACAGGGGGCGAAAGAGCAGTACTTC.

The CDR3 region is CASRVGGAAEAFF. CDR3 nucleotide sequence: TGTGCCAGTAGGGTGGGGGGGGCCGCTGAAGCTTTCTTT. The chain is built from TRBV19 and TRBJ1-1, with a weak D call TRBD1 (6 bases). V shed 6 bases and J shed 6 bases, with 14 bases lying between them. Germline CDR1 and CDR2: LNHDA and SQIVND (reference sequence). CDR3 length: 13 amino acids. Full variable domain (remainder filled in from reference TRBV19 and TRBJ1-1): DGGITQSPKYLFRKEGQNVTLSCEQNLNHDAMYWYRQDPGQGLRLIYYSQIVNDFQKGDIAEGYSVSREKKESFPLTVTSAQKNPTAFYLCASRVGGAAEAFFGQGTRLTVV.

This chain links TRBV4-2 with TRBJ2-7; 9 nucleotides match TRBD1. Germline V gene lookup returns CDR1 LGHNA and CDR2 YNFKEQ. Unmatched junction bases numbered 6, after V lost 3 bases and J lost 3 bases. The CDR3 contains 15 residues. The CDR3 is CASSHGTGKNYEQYF. The CDR3 DNA reads TGTGCCAGCAGCCACGGGACAGGGAAAAACTACGAGCAGTACTTC.

The rearrangement uses TRBV3-1 (or the pseudogene TRBV3-2) and TRBJ1-1; D is possibly TRBD1 (5 bases). The V and J ends lost 1 base and 1 base respectively, with 13 bases between them. CDR3 length: 16 residues. Germline V gene data show CDR1 as LGHDT and CDR2 as YNNKEL (reference sequence). CDR3 residues: CASSQVYRRTNTEAFF. CDR3 bases: TGTGCCAGCAGCCAAGTCTACAGGAGAACGAACACTGAAGCTTTCTTT.

The rearrangement uses TRBV5-6 and TRBJ1-1, with 7 bases aligning to TRBD1. Germline CDR1 and CDR2: SGHDT and YYEEEE. J lost 4 bases, V lost 7 bases, and 13 bases had no gene match. This CDR3 is 15 amino acids long. CDR3 bases: TGTGCCAGCTTTGCTTATACCAGGGGGAGCACTGAAGCTTTCTTT. The encoded protein is CASFAYTRGSTEAFF. The whole variable domain, remainder taken from reference TRBV5-6 and TRBJ1-1, is DAGVTQSPTHLIKTRGQQVTLRCSPKSGHDTVSWYQQALGQGPQFIFQYYEEEERQRGNFPDRFSGHQFPNYSSELNVNALLLGDSALYLCASFAYTRGSTEAFFGQGTRLTVV.

The chain combines TRBV6-5 with TRBJ2-6; TRBD2 is a possible D gene (6 bases). Germline loops: CDR1 MNHEY, CDR2 SVGAGI. The CDR3 runs 15 residues. CDR3: CTSRAGSSGANVLTF. CDR3 DNA: TGTACATCGAGGGCGGGAAGCTCTGGGGCCAACGTCCTGACTTTC.

This clone was seen once. CDR3 sequence: CASSQVLHNSPLHF. For the CDR3, the DNA is TGTGCCAGCAGTCAGGTGCTGCATAATTCACCCCTCCACTTT. This chain joins TRBV6-5 and TRBJ1-6; no clear D. In germline, CDR1 is MNHEY, CDR2 SVGAGI. The CDR3 has 14 residues. The V gene lost 5 bases and the J gene lost 5 bases, with 10 bases spanning the gap.